A selection of T cell receptor beta chains follows, all from one sample in a study of shared clonotypes between healthy human individuals. Produced via immunoSEQ multiplex PCR; TCRdb's table is partial and in-frame only. Here the sample spans approximately 640,000 clones, around 91% being singletons. Sequencing was done on a sample of memory CD8+ T cells from PBMCs. Source of these receptors: a man in his late teens or twenties in good health. Some clones in this sample may be carry-over from other donors' samples. The CDR3 runs from the conserved cysteine through the conserved F or W. Fields, in order: J gene, V gene, D gene, clone size, CDR3 protein, CDR3 DNA. A D gene is named only where the DNA matches it firmly. Part of the rows lack a size; the others show once, few, many or a class for expanded clones.

TRBJ2-4,TRBV19,NA,NA,CASSSPGGWGNIQYF,TGTGCCAGTAGTTCTCCCGGGGGCTGGGGAAACATTCAGTACTTC
TRBJ2-3,TRBV4-2,NA,few,CASSQDLAEGGTQYF,TGTGCCAGCAGCCAAGATCTGGCGGAAGGAGGTACGCAGTATTTT
TRBJ2-1,TRBV7-8,NA,NA,CASSTRPGTFNDNEQFF,TGTGCCAGCAGCACAAGACCCGGGACCTTTAACGACAATGAGCAGTTCTTC
TRBJ2-7,TRBV21-1,NA,NA,CASSKARHEQYF,TGTGCCAGCAGCAAAGCGCGGCACGAGCAGTACTTC
TRBJ2-1,TRBV7-9,TRBD1,NA,CASSSAGTGDNEQFF,TGTGCCAGCAGCTCCGCCGGGACAGGGGACAATGAGCAGTTCTTC
TRBJ2-1,TRBV11-2,TRBD1,NA,CASSRYRGDNEQFF,TGTGCCAGCAGCCGTTACAGGGGCGACAATGAGCAGTTCTTC
TRBJ2-7,TRBV10-2,NA,NA,CASSELRYEQYF,TGCGCCAGCAGTGAGTTGCGCTACGAGCAGTACTTC
TRBJ1-1,TRBV5-6,NA,NA,CASSLVYSTRRNTEAFF,TGTGCCAGCAGCTTGGTATATTCTACGAGGAGAAACACTGAAGCTTTCTTT
TRBJ2-7,TRBV27,NA,NA,CASSPSGTTYEQYF,TGTGCCAGCAGTCCCTCCGGGACAACCTACGAGCAGTACTTC
TRBJ1-4,TRBV10-3,TRBD1,few,CAISDPTGEGEKLFF,TGTGCCATCAGTGACCCGACAGGGGAGGGTGAAAAACTGTTTTTT
TRBJ1-2,TRBV28,NA,NA,CASTTGTLYGYTF,TGTGCCAGCACCACCGGGACACTCTATGGCTACACCTTC
TRBJ2-1,TRBV28,TRBD2,NA,CASTGLQHNEQFF,TGTGCCAGCACGGGACTACAACACAATGAGCAGTTCTTC
TRBJ2-3,TRBV7-8,TRBD1,NA,CASSLPSTGASTDTQYF,TGTGCCAGCAGCTTACCCTCGACAGGGGCCAGCACAGATACGCAGTATTTT
TRBJ2-1,TRBV15,NA,NA,CATSGWNGGAGELRDYNEQFF,TGTGCCACCAGCGGATGGAACGGGGGCGCGGGTGAATTAAGGGATTACAATGAGCAGTTCTTC
TRBJ2-3,TRBV27,NA,NA,CASSLGRSTDTQYF,TGTGCCAGCAGTCTGGGGCGTAGCACAGATACGCAGTATTTT
TRBJ2-5,TRBV27,TRBD1,NA,CASSLYPTADRGLETQYF,TGTGCCAGCAGTTTATACCCTACCGCCGACAGGGGGCTGGAGACCCAGTACTTC
TRBJ2-3,TRBV9,NA,NA,CASSVDGGGTDTQYF,TGTGCCAGCAGCGTAGATGGGGGCGGAACAGATACGCAGTATTTT
TRBJ2-5,TRBV27,NA,NA,CASSFGPGGGRKTQYF,NA
TRBJ2-1,TRBV7-7,NA,NA,CASSLDSYNEQFF,TGTGCCAGCAGCCTGGACAGCTACAATGAGCAGTTCTTC
TRBJ2-7,TRBV27,NA,NA,CASSFLGSSGSYEQYF,TGTGCCAGCAGTTTTTTAGGGAGTTCAGGCTCCTACGAGCAGTACTTC
TRBJ1-1,TRBV15,TRBD1,NA,CATSRGTGRNTEAFF,TGTGCCACCAGCAGGGGGACAGGAAGGAACACTGAAGCTTTCTTT
TRBJ2-1,TRBV6-5,NA,NA,CASSYVAGEYNEQFF,TGTGCCAGCAGTTACGTCGCGGGCGAATACAATGAGCAGTTCTTC
TRBJ2-3,TRBV10-3,NA,NA,CAISELTLTDTQYF,TGTGCCATCAGTGAACTTACCCTCACAGATACGCAGTATTTT
TRBJ2-7,TRBV5-8,NA,NA,CASSSDGVNAWGDYEQYF,TGTGCCAGCAGCTCCGACGGCGTAAATGCGTGGGGGGACTACGAGCAGTACTTC
TRBJ2-7,TRBV5-6,NA,NA,CASRPDILSYEQYF,TGTGCCAGCAGACCAGACATCCTCTCCTACGAGCAGTACTTC
TRBJ2-7,TRBV27,NA,NA,CASSFAGSSYEQYF,TGTGCCAGCAGTTTCGCGGGGAGCTCCTACGAGCAGTACTTC
TRBJ1-1,TRBV9,NA,few,CASSVGGKSNTEAFF,TGTGCCAGCAGCGTAGGAGGGAAATCGAACACTGAAGCTTTCTTT
TRBJ2-7,TRBV4-1,NA,NA,CASSQLGETYEQYF,TGCGCCAGCAGCCAATTAGGGGAGACCTACGAGCAGTACTTC
TRBJ2-2,TRBV7-2,TRBD2,NA,CASSPRGGKNTGELFF,TGTGCCAGCAGCCCCCGGGGGGGGAAGAACACCGGGGAGCTGTTTTTT
TRBJ2-2,TRBV27,NA,NA,CASSLGILTGELFF,TGTGCCAGCAGTTTAGGCATACTGACCGGGGAGCTGTTTTTT
TRBJ2-7,TRBV5-1,NA,NA,CASSLVGGEQYF,TGCGCCAGCAGCTTGGTCGGGGGCGAGCAGTACTTC
TRBJ2-7,TRBV5-6,NA,NA,CASSRQGTQYF,TGTGCCAGCAGCAGGCAGGGAACGCAGTACTTC
TRBJ2-5,TRBV7-2,NA,NA,CASSLGINRVETQYF,TGTGCCAGCAGCTTAGGGATAAACAGGGTTGAGACCCAGTACTTC
TRBJ1-1,TRBV9,NA,NA,CASSPPGAEAFF,TGTGCCAGCAGCCCTCCGGGGGCTGAAGCTTTCTTT
TRBJ1-1,TRBV7-8,NA,NA,CASSPAGGVRAFF,TGTGCCAGCAGCCCGGCCGGGGGGGTTCGAGCTTTCTTT
TRBJ2-2,TRBV7-2,NA,NA,CASSSGQSTGELFF,TGTGCCAGCAGTTCCGGACAGAGCACCGGGGAGCTGTTTTTT
TRBJ1-5,TRBV4-1,NA,NA,CASSLGLGNQPQHF,TGCGCCAGCAGCCTAGGACTTGGCAATCAGCCCCAGCATTTT
TRBJ1-1,TRBV2,NA,NA,CASSEQGWSYTEAFF,TGTGCCAGCAGTGAACAGGGTTGGTCTTACACTGAAGCTTTCTTT
TRBJ1-4,TRBV12-5,TRBD1,NA,CASGWQQGIGLFF,TGTGCTAGTGGTTGGCAACAGGGGATCGGACTGTTTTTT
TRBJ2-2,TRBV27,TRBD2,NA,CASRDYAGGPGELFF,TGTGCCAGCAGGGACTACGCGGGAGGGCCCGGGGAGCTGTTTTTT
TRBJ1-2,TRBV4-3,NA,NA,CASSQELQSNYGYTF,TGCGCCAGCAGCCAAGAGTTACAGTCTAACTATGGCTACACCTTC
TRBJ1-2,TRBV7-8,NA,NA,CASSPPAYGYTF,TGTGCCAGCAGCCCCCCGGCCTATGGCTACACCTTC
TRBJ2-7,TRBV7-9,NA,NA,CASSFLADPSYEQYF,TGTGCCAGCAGCTTTTTAGCGGACCCTTCCTACGAGCAGTACTTC
TRBJ2-2,TRBV10-3,TRBD2,NA,CAISESIPGLAGGRNTGELFF,TGTGCCATCAGTGAGTCCATACCGGGACTAGCGGGAGGGAGGAACACCGGGGAGCTGTTTTTT
TRBJ2-1,TRBV25-1,TRBD1,NA,CASSAGQDFCEQFF,TGTGCCAGCAGTGCCGGACAGGATTTTTGTGAGCAGTTCTTC
TRBJ2-3,TRBV6-1,NA,NA,CASSEVGATSTDTQYF,TGTGCCAGCAGTGAGGTCGGGGCCACTAGCACAGATACGCAGTATTTT
TRBJ1-4,TRBV25-1,NA,few,CASSESPRLGLYF,TGTGCCAGCAGTGAATCCCCGCGGTTGGGCCTCTATTTT
TRBJ2-1,TRBV28,NA,NA,CASSFIVSNEQFF,TGTGCCAGCAGTTTTATCGTGAGCAATGAGCAGTTCTTC